The 17 T cell receptor beta chains below all came from one sample that was sequenced in a study of somatic mutations in cytotoxic T cells in rheumatoid arthritis. TCRdb's table, derived via immunoSEQ multiplex PCR, lists solely in-frame clones and lacks some. The data show about 2,300 clones, 84% seen once. The specimen sequenced was CD8+ T cells sorted from blood. These receptors were taken from an adult with rheumatoid arthritis.

This chain joins TRBV6-1 and TRBJ1-4, with no clear D. Germline V CDR1 and CDR2: MNHNS, SASEGT. This CDR3 has 12 residues. V was clipped by 4 bases and J by 7 bases, with 7 bases between them. CDR3 loop: CASSGLGEKLFF. As DNA, the CDR3 is TGTGCCAGCAGTGGATTGGGTGAAAAACTGTTTTTT.

The CDR3 coding sequence is TGTGCCTGGAGTAAAGGACAAGATAATTCACCCCTCCACTTT. Translated: CAWSKGQDNSPLHF. The chain combines TRBV30 with TRBJ1-6, with a possible D match to TRBD1 (5 bases). CDR1 GTSNPN and CDR2 SVGIG come from the germline V gene (reference sequence). V lost 2 bases and J 5 bases, leaving 10 bases between the germline ends. This CDR3 comprises 14 residues. Based on the CDR3 plus reference TRBV30 and TRBJ1-6, the full variable domain is SQTIHQWPATLVQPVGSPLSLECTVEGTSNPNLYWYRQAAGRGLQLLFYSVGIGQISSEVPQNLSASRPQDRQFILSSKKLLLSDSGFYLCAWSKGQDNSPLHFGNGTRLTVT.

V and J are TRBV15 and TRBJ2-6; no reliable D call. The CDR3 has 15 amino acids. The V and J ends lost 5 bases and 4 bases respectively, with 12 bases between them. Germline V lookup: CDR1 LNHNV, CDR2 YYDKDF (reference sequence). The CDR3 protein is CATSEERTGANVLTF. DNA for the CDR3: TGTGCCACCAGCGAGGAGAGGACCGGGGCCAACGTCCTGACTTTC.

J is TRBJ2-7 and V is TRBV4-1; 12 bases align to TRBD2. The CDR3 spans 15 residues. Germline V lookup: CDR1 MGHRA, CDR2 YSYEKL. After removal of 2 bases from V and 6 bases from J, the junction contained 5 bases not matched to a gene. The CDR3 region has the DNA TGCGCCAGCAGCCAATCTAGCGGGGGGGTCGCCGAGCAGTACTTC. Residues: CASSQSSGGVAEQYF.

This chain joins TRBV7-9 and TRBJ1-2; perhaps TRBD1 as D (5 bases). Germline V gene sequence: CDR1 SEHNR, CDR2 FQNEAQ (reference sequence). The CDR3 loop spans 15 amino acids. The V and J ends lost 5 bases and 4 bases respectively, with 17 bases between them. CDR3 sequence: CASSTTNQGLYGYTF. CDR3 coding DNA: TGTGCCAGCAGCACTACAAATCAGGGACTCTATGGCTACACCTTC.

The chain couples TRBV7-9 to TRBJ1-2, with D possibly matching TRBD1 (6 bases). Per the germline V gene, CDR1 is SEHNR and CDR2 is FQNEAQ (reference sequence). The germline V and J ends were trimmed by 5 bases and 14 bases, with 18 bases remaining between them. The CDR3 runs to 12 residues. CDR3: CASSPTDSRQTF. CDR3 DNA: TGTGCCAGCAGCCCTACGGACAGCCGCCAGACCTTC.

This rearrangement joins TRBV21-1 to TRBJ2-3; the table's TRBD1 call for D was not verified on the DNA. TRBV21-1 is noted as a pseudogene. This CDR3 spans 13 amino acids. This CDR3 is CASSEQGADTQYF. The CDR3, as DNA: TGTGCCAGCAGCGAACAGGGGGCAGATACGCAGTATTTT.

The rearrangement joins TRBV4-1 to TRBJ1-6; 8 bases align to TRBD1. Per the germline V gene, CDR1 is MGHRA and CDR2 is YSYEKL. Trimming removed 3 bases from V and 7 bases from J; junction bases left unmatched: 2. The CDR3 covers 14 residues. This CDR3 reads CASSQDRVNSPLHF. The CDR3 nucleotides are TGCGCCAGCAGCCAGGACAGGGTGAATTCACCCCTCCACTTT.

The chain has TRBV4-1 and TRBJ2-7; no reliable D call. The CDR3 is 12 amino acids. Germline lookup yields CDR1 MGHRA and CDR2 YSYEKL. V was clipped by 2 bases and J by 4 bases, with 6 bases between them. The DNA of the CDR3 is TGCGCCAGCAGCCAACAGGATTACGAGCAGTACTTC. Translating it yields CASSQQDYEQYF.

The chain recombines TRBV7-6 with TRBJ2-1; 7 nucleotides align to TRBD1. Trimming at V came to 5 bases and at J to 4 bases, leaving 2 bases not matched to a gene. The CDR3 has 13 residues. Germline V gene lookup returns CDR1 SGHVS and CDR2 FNYEAQ. The CDR3 nucleotides read TGTGCCAGCAGCGTGGGACAGTACAATGAGCAGTTCTTC. Protein sequence: CASSVGQYNEQFF.

The chain recombines TRBV5-4 with TRBJ1-1; 10 nucleotides match TRBD1. V lost 4 bases, J lost 4 bases, and 7 bases stayed unmatched. The germline gives CDR1 SGHNT, CDR2 YYREEE (reference sequence). The CDR3 has 15 residues. The CDR3 nucleotides are TGTGCCAGCAGCGGGCGACAGGGGGCGAGCACTGAAGCTTTCTTT. It codes for CASSGRQGASTEAFF. Full variable domain (remainder filled in from reference TRBV5-4 and TRBJ1-1): ETGVTQSPTHLIKTRGQQVTLRCSSQSGHNTVSWYQQALGQGPQFIFQYYREEENGRGNFPPRFSGLQFPNYSSELNVNALELDDSALYLCASSGRQGASTEAFFGQGTRLTVV.

The rearrangement links TRBV4-1 to TRBJ1-1; 7 bases line up with TRBD1. V lost 2 bases and J lost 12; bases outside the gene matches: 12. CDR3 size: 14 residues. Germline V gene lookup returns CDR1 MGHRA and CDR2 YSYEKL. The CDR3 region is CASSQLTGFPETFF. CDR3 DNA sequence: TGCGCCAGCAGCCAACTGACAGGGTTCCCCGAGACTTTCTTT.

The chain uses TRBV18 and TRBJ2-3; 8 bases are a match to TRBD2. CDR1 and CDR2 (germline): KGHSH, LQKENI. The CDR3 sequence is 15 residues long. J was trimmed by 6 bases and V by 6 bases; bases with no gene match: 11. The CDR3: CASSLTQRGPDTQYF. The CDR3, as DNA: TGTGCCAGCTCCCTAACTCAGCGGGGGCCCGATACGCAGTATTTT. Full variable domain (rest looked up from reference TRBV18 and TRBJ2-3): NAGVMQNPRHLVRRRGQEARLRCSPMKGHSHVYWYRQLPEEGLKFMVYLQKENIIDESGMPKERFSAEFPKEGPSILRIQQVVRGDSAAYFCASSLTQRGPDTQYFGPGTRLTVL.

V gene TRBV7-2 combines with J gene TRBJ2-5; D is undetermined. CDR3 length: 14 residues. Germline V gives CDR1 SGHTA, CDR2 FQGNSA. Trimming cost V 4 bases and J 5 bases, with 14 bases left between them. The CDR3 DNA is TGTGCCAGCAGCTCCGGGTTCCCGGCGGAGACCCAGTACTTC. Protein product: CASSSGFPAETQYF.

This chain uses TRBV9 with TRBJ1-3; D gene uncertain. CDR1 is SGDLS, CDR2 YYNGEE, per germline. This CDR3 is 16 amino acids long. V lost 5 bases and J 1 base, leaving 16 bases between the germline ends. Written as DNA, the CDR3 is TGTGCCAGCAGGGTTCCACCGGCAGGATCTGGAAACACCATATATTTT. Protein product: CASRVPPAGSGNTIYF.

V and J are TRBV6-4 and TRBJ2-3, with 8 bases fitting TRBD2. The CDR3 loop spans 15 amino acids. Germline V gene sequence: CDR1 MRHNA, CDR2 SNTAGT. The V gene end was trimmed by 2 bases and the J gene end by 7 bases; junction bases not matched to a gene: 8. CDR3 residues: CASSDGSGGPNTQYF. The CDR3 nucleotides read TGTGCCAGCAGTGACGGGTCGGGGGGGCCAAATACGCAGTATTTT.

The chain couples TRBV9 to TRBJ1-3; the D gene is possibly TRBD1 (6 bases). Germline V gene data show CDR1 as SGDLS and CDR2 as YYNGEE. This CDR3 region has 16 residues. V lost 3 bases and J lost 9, with 22 bases in between. The CDR3 loop reads CASSGEPGQPITTIYF. As DNA, the CDR3 is TGTGCCAGCAGCGGGGAGCCGGGACAACCTATTACCACCATATATTTT.